Sequencing of this TCR beta chain was carried out in a study of T cell repertoires in ileal Crohn's disease. Study as a whole: Median disease duration was roughly 8.5 years; 35% to 45% smoked at surgery. General study findings and limits: Endoscopic recurrence occurred in every patient whose clonality exceeded 26.8%. Compared with non-smokers, active smokers at surgery showed more clonal expansions. High-frequency clones were more common in sorted CD8 than CD4 cells.

The sorted cells were lamina propria lymphocytes from surgical specimens, first isolated by density gradient. As regards this clone: Its antigen remains unidentified.

Method: immunoSEQ multiplex PCR; TCRdb's copy keeps in-frame clones and lacks some. The table has 5,500 to 7,000 clones, roughly 90% seen once. This receptor was taken from an adult with Crohn's disease. Some clones in this sample may be carry-over from other donors' samples. Sample: CD4+ T cells from ileum.

CDR3 DNA sequence: TGTGCCTGGAGTGTACAGGGGAATCAGCCCCAGCATTTT. This encodes CAWSVQGNQPQHF. The V gene is TRBV30, the J gene TRBJ1-5, with 7 bases identical to TRBD1. CDR3 size: 13 residues. The germline V gene has CDR1 GTSNPN and CDR2 SVGIG (reference sequence). V dropped 0 bases and J dropped 4; count of bases not matched to a gene: 0.